The 32 T cell receptor beta chains below come from one sample, sequenced in a study of regulatory T cells in long-lasting Graves disease (dated by TCRdb to about 2021). Libraries were constructed by multiplex PCR. Instrument on record: Illumina HiSeq 4000. To build TCR beta libraries, CDR3 regions were amplified by Arm-PCR using iRepertoire HTBI primers. In-frame beta chains were kept once TCRdb had trimmed the public reads at Q25 with fastp and called clones with MiXCR. Rows are unified per CDR3 protein, each entry keeping the most common DNA and genes. The sample table records about 610,000 distinct CDR3 sequences; about 15% of these occur just once. The ten biggest clones cover 12% of the sample. The intended sense of this specimen's time point label: newly diagnosed GD, antithyroid drugs for less than 3 months. For both TCR sequencing and RNA sequencing, RNA was extracted from PBMCs in TRIzol.

This sample also appeared in a second study, on T cells in Graves' hyperthyroidism and ophthalmopathy.

The sample consisted of peripheral blood mononuclear cells (PBMCs), taken at new diagnosis, from a patient treated with antithyroid drugs. The receptors were gathered from a young man with Graves disease. Donor details come from another sample of the same person, matched by shared clones.

This clonotype has only one observation. Since no conserved phenylalanine or tryptophan closes the CDR3, a read error is the likely cause. This chain joins TRBV27 and TRBJ1-1; 9 bases line up with TRBD1. CDR3 length: 15 residues. In germline, CDR1 is MNHEY, CDR2 SMNVEV (reference sequence). Trimming removed 6 bases from V and 1 base from J; junction bases left unmatched: 6. In DNA form, the CDR3 reads TGTGCCAGCAGCTATCAGGGACAGGGGAACACTGAAGCTTTCTCT. Its translation is CASSYQGQGNTEAFS.

As regards this clonotype: A read error may be the cause here, since a much bigger clone is one base away. The J gene is TRBJ2-7, the V gene TRBV6-5; 9 nucleotides align to TRBD1. The length of the CDR3 is 14 residues. V shed 4 bases and J 3 bases; nucleotides not matched to a gene: 4. Germline V gene sequence: CDR1 MNHEY, CDR2 SVGAGI. The DNA for the CDR3 is TGTGCCAGCAGTTTAGGGACAGGGATCTACGAGCAGTACTTC. Translating gives CASSLGTGIYEQYF.

This sequence joins TRBV4-1 and TRBJ2-1; TRBD1 is a possible D gene (5 bases). The CDR3 covers 12 residues. CDR1 is MGHRA and CDR2 is YSYEKL in the germline V gene. Trimming shortened V by 0 bases and J by 10 bases, and 7 bases separated the two germline ends. The DNA of the CDR3 is TGCGCCAGCAGCCAAGAGGCAGGGGAGCAGTTCTTC. This translates into CASSQEAGEQFF.

The CDR3 nucleotides are TGTGCCAGCAGTTCTTCTAGCGGGAGAGGCTTTGGGGAGACCCAGTACTTC. It specifies CASSSSSGRGFGETQYF. V is TRBV12-3 or TRBV12-4 and J is TRBJ2-5, with 10 positions matching TRBD2. This CDR3 contains 17 residues. The V and J ends lost 4 bases and 5 bases, in that order; junction bases with no gene match: 13.

There are a few counts of this clonotype. This chain uses TRBV5-1 with TRBJ2-2; 11 bases agree with TRBD2. With V trimmed by 4 bases and J by 5 bases, 4 bases remained unmatched. The CDR3 extends over 15 amino acids. The germline CDR1 and CDR2 sequences are SGHRS and YFSETQ. The CDR3 DNA sequence: TGCGCCAGCAGCCCACTAGCGGGAGAGACCGGGGAGCTGTTTTTT. Encoded protein: CASSPLAGETGELFF.

This clonotype was recorded at least ten times. Here the CDR3 DNA reads TGTGCCAGCACCACGTCCTCCGGCGAGCAGTACTTC. It codes for CASTTSSGEQYF. The chain combines TRBV12-3 or TRBV12-4 with TRBJ2-7; no definite D call. V shed 7 bases and J shed 6 bases, with 13 bases lying between them. This CDR3 spans 12 amino acids.

The rearrangement links TRBV5-1 to TRBJ2-2, with 7 bases that match TRBD1. Germline V gives CDR1 SGHRS, CDR2 YFSETQ. CDR3 length: 16 residues. V lost 0 bases, J lost 9 bases, and 11 bases stayed unmatched. The CDR3 reads CASSLGDSNGARELFF. The DNA of the CDR3 is TGCGCCAGCAGCTTGGGGGACAGCAACGGGGCCCGGGAGCTGTTTTTT.

V and J are TRBV20-1 and TRBJ1-1, with D possibly TRBD1 on 6 matching bases. The V end was cut by 0 bases, the J end by 1 base, with 9 bases between. Germline CDR1 is DFQATT and CDR2 is SNEGSKA (reference sequence). The CDR3 consists of 14 residues. CDR3 coding DNA: TGCAGTGCTAGAGAGAGGGGGGGGAACACTGAAGCTTTCTTT. It specifies CSARERGGNTEAFF.

This clonotype was seen ten or more times. The chain couples TRBV6-1 to TRBJ2-7, with D perhaps TRBD1 (6 bases). Per germline, CDR1 MNHNS and CDR2 SASEGT. The CDR3 spans 15 residues. The V end lost 5 bases, the J end lost 3 bases, and 17 bases lay between the germline ends. DNA for the CDR3: TGTGCCAGCAGTCCCTACCGCCCAGGGGACTACGAGCAGTACTTC. Residues: CASSPYRPGDYEQYF.

V and J are TRBV25-1 and TRBJ1-6; maybe TRBD1 (6 bases). The germline V and J ends were trimmed by 3 bases and 5 bases, with 14 bases remaining between them. CDR3 length equals 16 residues. The germline CDR1 and CDR2 sequences are MGHDK and SYGVNS. The CDR3 protein is CASSDISGANNSPLHF. The CDR3 nucleotides read TGTGCCAGCAGTGATATTTCGGGGGCGAATAATTCACCCCTCCACTTT. The full variable domain, with the rest looked up from reference TRBV25-1 and TRBJ1-6, is EADIYQTPRYLVIGTGKKITLECSQTMGHDKMYWYQQDPGMELHLIHYSYGVNSTEKGDLSSESTVSRIRTEHFPLTLESARPSHTSQYLCASSDISGANNSPLHFGNGTRLTVT.

This clonotype came up a few times. The V call is TRBV12-3 or TRBV12-4, the J call TRBJ1-4; weak D call: TRBD1 (6 bases). CDR3 length: 16 amino acids. V was pared by 5 bases and J by 4 bases, with 17 bases between. The CDR3 loop is CASSGYRGRGNEKLFF. CDR3 nucleotides: TGTGCCAGCAGTGGGTACCGGGGGCGAGGTAATGAAAAACTGTTTTTT.

This clonotype came up a few times. V gene TRBV20-1 combines with J gene TRBJ2-2; no clear D gene. The germline V and J ends were trimmed by 3 bases and 0 bases, with 5 bases remaining between them. Germline CDR1 DFQATT, CDR2 SNEGSKA (reference sequence). This CDR3 region has 13 residues. CDR3 sequence reads: CSASEANTGELFF. The CDR3 bases are TGCAGTGCTAGTGAAGCGAACACCGGGGAGCTGTTTTTT.

This clonotype was counted many times. The genes are TRBV12-3 or TRBV12-4 and TRBJ1-5; tentative D call: TRBD1 (6 bases). The V and J ends lost 3 bases and 0 bases respectively, with 15 bases between them. This CDR3 region has 17 residues. The CDR3 protein is CASSLRGTLGSNQPQHF. The CDR3 DNA reads as TGTGCCAGCAGTTTGAGGGGGACATTAGGTAGCAATCAGCCCCAGCATTTT.

This clonotype was seen a handful of times. This chain uses TRBV9 with TRBJ2-1; possibly TRBD2 for D (7 bases). The CDR3 is 14 amino acids. Germline CDR1 SGDLS, CDR2 YYNGEE. V lost 2 bases and J lost 11, with 17 bases in between. CDR3 sequence: CASSVGGRDPKQFF. In DNA, the CDR3 is TGTGCCAGCAGCGTGGGGGGGCGGGATCCTAAGCAGTTCTTC. The full variable domain, completed using reference TRBV9 and TRBJ2-1, is DSGVTQTPKHLITATGQRVTLRCSPRSGDLSVYWYQQSLDQGLQFLIQYYNGEERAKGNILERFSAQQFPDLHSELNLSSLELGDSALYFCASSVGGRDPKQFFGPGTRLTVL.

This clonotype came up many times. The V gene is TRBV12-3 or TRBV12-4, the J gene TRBJ2-3; D is unclear. V lost 4 bases, J lost 6 bases, and 11 bases lay in between. The CDR3 consists of 13 residues. The DNA for the CDR3 is TGTGCCAGCAGTTCGCTAGTGCGTGATACGCAGTATTTT. It codes for CASSSLVRDTQYF.

This clonotype has just a few counts. V is TRBV19 and J is TRBJ2-6; 9 nucleotides agree with TRBD1. The ends lost 5 bases at V and 4 bases at J; junction bases unmatched: 3. The CDR3 spans 15 residues. The V gene's germline CDR1 is LNHDA and CDR2 SQIVND (reference sequence). CDR3 amino acids: CASSGQGSGANVLTF. CDR3 DNA: TGTGCCAGTAGTGGACAGGGGTCCGGGGCCAACGTCCTGACTTTC. Full variable domain (outside the CDR3, taken from reference TRBV19 and TRBJ2-6): DGGITQSPKYLFRKEGQNVTLSCEQNLNHDAMYWYRQDPGQGLRLIYYSQIVNDFQKGDIAEGYSVSREKKESFPLTVTSAQKNPTAFYLCASSGQGSGANVLTFGAGSRLTVL.

A few counts support this clonotype. In DNA, the CDR3 is TGTGCCAGCAGTATAGGGCTAGCGGGAGTTGCCGAGCAGTACTTC. Protein: CASSIGLAGVAEQYF. This chain uses TRBV5-4 with TRBJ2-7; 10 positions match TRBD2. Germline values: CDR1 SGHNT, CDR2 YYREEE (reference sequence). This CDR3 region has 15 residues. Germline trimming cut 5 bases from V and 6 bases from J; bases unmatched to any gene: 11.

The table lists this clonotype with a few counts. This rearrangement joins TRBV29-1 to TRBJ2-7, with D tentatively TRBD1 or TRBD2 (5 bases each). Germline-derived CDR1 and CDR2 are SQVTM and ANQGSEA. V lost 1 base and J lost 2, with 15 bases in between. This CDR3 contains 15 residues. The CDR3 sequence: CSVEVGVRGAYEQYF. In DNA, the CDR3 is TGCAGCGTTGAAGTGGGGGTCCGGGGAGCCTACGAGCAGTACTTC.

The chain couples TRBV5-1 to TRBJ1-2; TRBD1 agrees at 10 bases. Germline CDR1 reads SGHRS; CDR2 reads YFSETQ. Trimming removed 4 bases from V and 8 bases from J; junction bases left unmatched: 11. The CDR3 is 15 amino acids. The CDR3 nucleotides are TGCGCCAGCAGCCCAACCGGACAGGGGGACGTCGGCTACACCTTC. The encoded protein is CASSPTGQGDVGYTF. Looking up the rest from reference TRBV5-1 and TRBJ1-2 gives the full variable domain: KAGVTQTPRYLIKTRGQQVTLSCSPISGHRSVSWYQQTPGQGLQFLFEYFSETQRNKGNFPGRFSGRQFSNSRSEMNVSTLELGDSALYLCASSPTGQGDVGYTFGSGTRLTVV.

This clonotype was observed at least ten times. The chain is built from TRBV28 and TRBJ2-5, with 12 bases lining up with TRBD2. The junction had 12 bases not matched to a gene; V was cut back by 5 bases and J by 5 bases. CDR3 length: 17 residues. The germline V gene has CDR1 MDHEN and CDR2 SYDVKM. The CDR3 region is CASSPPSLAGGPETQYF. The CDR3 coding sequence is TGTGCCAGCAGTCCCCCGTCTCTAGCGGGAGGGCCCGAGACCCAGTACTTC. Supplemented by reference TRBV28 and TRBJ2-5, the full variable domain reads DVKVTQSSRYLVKRTGEKVFLECVQDMDHENMFWYRQDPGLGLRLIYFSYDVKMKEKGDIPEGYSVSREKKERFSLILESASTNQTSMYLCASSPPSLAGGPETQYFGPGTRLLVL.

This clonotype appeared a few times. The V gene is TRBV6-1, the J gene TRBJ1-3; no reliable D call. Germline V gene lookup returns CDR1 MNHNS and CDR2 SASEGT. CDR3 length: 15 residues. Trimming removed 2 bases from V and 0 bases from J, with 8 bases in between. In DNA, the CDR3 is TGTGCCAGCAGTGAACAGCCCGTCTCTGGAAACACCATATATTTT. It is translated as CASSEQPVSGNTIYF.

This clonotype was found a few times. The rearrangement links TRBV12-3 or TRBV12-4 to TRBJ2-7; 8 bases are a match to TRBD2. J lost 3 bases, V lost 6 bases, and 10 bases had no gene match. The CDR3 is made up of 15 amino acids. CDR3 sequence: CASSRDRGGDYEQYF. Here the CDR3 DNA reads TGTGCCAGCAGCCGGGACCGGGGGGGCGACTACGAGCAGTACTTC.

This clonotype was recorded a few times. V usage is TRBV20-1 and J usage is TRBJ2-7, with TRBD1 matching 11 bases. V lost 4 bases, J lost 5 bases, and 10 bases stayed unmatched. The germline gives CDR1 DFQATT, CDR2 SNEGSKA (reference sequence). This CDR3 has 15 amino acids. Here the CDR3 DNA reads TGCAGTGCTACGGGGGGACAGGGGGGAAAGAACGAGCAGTACTTC. Translated: CSATGGQGGKNEQYF.

This clonotype was recorded at least ten times. The chain is built from TRBV2 and TRBJ1-3, with a tentative D call TRBD1 (5 bases). Trimming took 6 bases from V and 3 from J, leaving 12 bases between them. This CDR3 region has 14 residues. Germline V CDR1 and CDR2: SNHLY, FYNNEI. This chain's CDR3 is CASSPSGVGNTIYF. CDR3 nucleotide sequence: TGTGCCAGCAGCCCCTCGGGGGTTGGAAACACCATATATTTT.

This clonotype has a count of ten or more. This chain links TRBV5-1 with TRBJ2-1; D is uncertain. CDR3 length: 15 residues. Deletions cut 3 bases from V and 2 bases from J, with 12 bases between. The V gene's germline CDR1 is SGHRS and CDR2 YFSETQ. The CDR3 is CASSSRVEAYNEQFF. In DNA form, the CDR3 reads TGCGCCAGCAGCTCCCGGGTCGAGGCCTACAATGAGCAGTTCTTC.

This chain connects TRBV5-1 to TRBJ2-1, with 16 bases identical to TRBD2. Trimming at V came to 5 bases and at J to 5 bases, leaving 16 bases not matched to a gene. CDR1 and CDR2 from the germline V gene are SGHRS and YFSETQ. The CDR3 consists of 20 residues. The CDR3 DNA follows: TGCGCCAGCAGTTTGCGCTCCGGGACTAGCGGGAGGGCCATGGACAATGAGCAGTTCTTC. This encodes CASSLRSGTSGRAMDNEQFF. The full variable domain, with the rest looked up from reference TRBV5-1 and TRBJ2-1, is KAGVTQTPRYLIKTRGQQVTLSCSPISGHRSVSWYQQTPGQGLQFLFEYFSETQRNKGNFPGRFSGRQFSNSRSEMNVSTLELGDSALYLCASSLRSGTSGRAMDNEQFFGPGTRLTVL.

The gene calls are TRBV3-1 and TRBJ1-1; D possibly corresponds to TRBD1 (6 bases). Trimming stripped 3 bases from V and 6 bases from J, with 32 bases between. CDR1 is LGHDT and CDR2 is YNNKEL in the germline V gene (reference sequence). The CDR3 loop spans 20 amino acids. This CDR3 is CASSHVLDAGGRHGVAEAFF. The DNA of the CDR3 is TGTGCCAGCAGCCATGTCCTCGATGCCGGGGGCAGGCACGGTGTGGCTGAAGCTTTCTTT.

Regarding this clonotype: Relative to the germline gene, one junction end is altered; a read error may explain this. The rearrangement joins TRBV6-1 to TRBJ1-5, with 7 bases identical to TRBD1. Germline CDR1 MNHNS, CDR2 SASEGT. The CDR3 extends over 17 amino acids. The CDR3 reads CASSRYETGFSNQPRHF. The CDR3 DNA follows: TGTGCCAGCAGTCGGTACGAGACAGGGTTCAGCAATCAGCCCCGGCATTTT.

This clonotype was seen many times. One end of the junction is discordant with germline, which a read error may explain. V gene TRBV5-1 combines with J gene TRBJ2-1; 8 nucleotides agree with TRBD2. The CDR3 totals 15 residues. CDR1 SGHRS and CDR2 YFSETQ come from the germline V gene. The CDR3 here is CASSLGSLAGNEQFF. CDR3 nucleotides: TGTGCCAGCAGCTTGGGTTCTCTAGCGGGCAATGAGCAGTTCTTC.

V gene TRBV10-3 combines with J gene TRBJ2-7; 10 bases are shared with TRBD2. Germline-derived CDR1 and CDR2 are ENHRY and SYGVKD. The V and J ends lost 7 bases and 2 bases, in that order; junction bases with no gene match: 8. This CDR3 has 15 amino acids. The CDR3 DNA reads as TGTGCCATCACGCCTGACCTAGCGGGGGCCTACGAGCAGTACTTC. This translates into CAITPDLAGAYEQYF.

Ten or more counts support this clonotype. The gene calls are TRBV27 and TRBJ1-4; 8 nucleotides agree with TRBD1. The CDR3 totals 13 residues. Germline-derived CDR1 and CDR2 are MNHEY and SMNVEV (reference sequence). The V gene end was trimmed by 10 bases and the J gene end by 8 bases; junction bases not matched to a gene: 9. CDR3 nucleotides: TGTGCCAACCCAGACAGGGGTAGAGAAAAACTGTTTTTT. This sequence encodes CANPDRGREKLFF.

This clonotype has at least ten counts. The chain is built from TRBV2 and TRBJ2-3; D remains ambiguous. CDR3 length equals 14 residues. Per germline, CDR1 SNHLY and CDR2 FYNNEI. Trimming pared 9 bases from V and 3 bases from J, leaving 16 bases between. In nucleotides, the CDR3 is TGTGCCAGTGGTGAGGCGCCGGCGACAGATACGCAGTATTTT. Translation: CASGEAPATDTQYF.